The rows below give T cell receptor beta chains drawn from one sample of a study of T cells in tuberculosis. Sequenced by immunoSEQ multiplex PCR; TCRdb stores in-frame clones only, minus some. Of some 34,000 clones listed, about 94% are singletons. Material: PBMCs. The receptors were gathered from a donor under 30 with latent tuberculosis or without tuberculosis infection. The conserved cysteine and the conserved F or W are not part of the CDR3 here. Each record gives: CDR3 protein, V gene.

CDR3 protein: ASSEAVQGLN
V gene: TRBV19

CDR3 protein: ASSRGGADTGELF
V gene: TRBV7-3

CDR3 protein: ASSSRYEQY
V gene: TRBV7-2

CDR3 protein: ASRAETGVNTEAF
V gene: TRBV19

CDR3 protein: AWSVGVGNSPLH
V gene: TRBV30

CDR3 protein: ASSLGTGGYYGYT
V gene: TRBV27

CDR3 protein: ASSLYPDRGNTEAF
V gene: TRBV7-6

CDR3 protein: ASTGGTGELF
V gene: TRBV7-8

CDR3 protein: ASSLSRMTAKDGYT
V gene: TRBV7-8

CDR3 protein: SVEDIIKPRELF
V gene: TRBV29-1

CDR3 protein: ASSDANSYGYT
V gene: TRBV25-1

CDR3 protein: ASSLDSYTGELF
V gene: TRBV7-3

CDR3 protein: ASSPPRGFSYNEQF
V gene: TRBV5-1

CDR3 protein: TTLMTGTGYGYT
V gene: TRBV29-1

CDR3 protein: ASSGDRGDGYT
V gene: TRBV25-1

CDR3 protein: ASRPRGGTEAF
V gene: TRBV27

CDR3 protein: ATSKSGVLNTEAF
V gene: TRBV15

CDR3 protein: ASMGAGGNSYEQY
V gene: TRBV25-1

CDR3 protein: ASSQEAGDTNEKLF
V gene: TRBV4-1

CDR3 protein: ASSSNGDYEQY
V gene: TRBV19

CDR3 protein: ASGLYSNQPQH
V gene: TRBV19

CDR3 protein: ASSLQGPDTQY
V gene: TRBV19

CDR3 protein: ASSQELSLFYGYT
V gene: TRBV4-3

CDR3 protein: ASSFERDRKYEQY
V gene: TRBV13

CDR3 protein: ASSELGVNTQY
V gene: TRBV6-1

CDR3 protein: ASSLAPGPYT
V gene: TRBV11-2

CDR3 protein: ASSQIQGSGGYT
V gene: TRBV4-3

CDR3 protein: STGTGGIETQY
V gene: TRBV29-1

CDR3 protein: ASSLETGGYDEQY
V gene: TRBV11-3

CDR3 protein: SVDTAGGGGYT
V gene: TRBV29-1

CDR3 protein: ASSGSGARPGNTIY
V gene: TRBV10-2